The 26 T cell receptor beta chains given below trace back to one sample, sequenced in a study of shared clonotypes between healthy human individuals. The repertoire was sequenced with immunoSEQ multiplex PCR; TCRdb's copy has only in-frame clones and lacks some. The sample records roughly 110,000 clones, approximately 70% being singletons. The sample consisted of memory CD8+ T cells sorted from blood. Subset here: CD45RO+ cells pooled with CCR7-negative TemRA cells. Every receptor here comes from a woman in her thirties in good health.

J is TRBJ2-1 and V is TRBV9, with D perhaps TRBD2 (6 bases). Germline values: CDR1 SGDLS, CDR2 YYNGEE. The CDR3 length is 17 residues. Trimming cost V 4 bases and J 0 bases, with 17 bases left between them. CDR3 DNA: TGTGCCAGCAGCTCACCCCGTAGCGGACCCTCCTACAATGAGCAGTTCTTC. Encoded protein: CASSSPRSGPSYNEQFF.

The rearrangement uses TRBV29-1 and TRBJ2-7, with TRBD1 identical over 7 bases. The CDR3 is made up of 14 amino acids. V trimming: 7 bases; J trimming: 4 bases; junction bases outside the gene matches: 13. Per the germline V gene, CDR1 is SQVTM and CDR2 is ANQGSEA. Here the CDR3 DNA reads TGCAGCGCAAAAGAACAGGGGATTGGATACGAGCAGTACTTC. Translated: CSAKEQGIGYEQYF.

This chain links TRBV16 with TRBJ2-1, with D possibly being TRBD1 (6 bases). The CDR3 spans 17 residues. Germline V CDR1 and CDR2: KGHSY, FQNENV. Trimming took off 1 base at V and 6 bases at J, with 19 bases between the two ends. For the CDR3, the DNA is TGTGCCAGCAGCCAATTCATATACAGGGATTTTTGCAATGAGCAGTTCTTC. As protein: CASSQFIYRDFCNEQFF. Supplemented by reference TRBV16 and TRBJ2-1, the full variable domain reads GEEVAQTPKHLVRGEGQKAKLYCAPIKGHSYVFWYQQVLKNEFKFLISFQNENVFDETGMPKERFSAKCLPNSPCSLEIQATKLEDSAVYFCASSQFIYRDFCNEQFFGPGTRLTVL.

The CDR3 protein is CATRHEKLVFYEQYF. The CDR3 DNA reads TGTGCCACCCGACATGAGAAACTAGTATTCTACGAGCAGTACTTC. The genes are TRBV28 and TRBJ2-7, with D possibly being TRBD2 (5 bases). The CDR3 extends over 15 amino acids. Trimming pared 10 bases from V and 3 bases from J, leaving 22 bases between. CDR1 MDHEN and CDR2 SYDVKM come from the germline V gene. Complete variable domain (other parts from reference TRBV28 and TRBJ2-7): DVKVTQSSRYLVKRTGEKVFLECVQDMDHENMFWYRQDPGLGLRLIYFSYDVKMKEKGDIPEGYSVSREKKERFSLILESASTNQTSMYLCATRHEKLVFYEQYFGPGTRLTVT.

V usage is TRBV28 and J usage is TRBJ1-2; weak D call: TRBD1 (6 bases). CDR3 length: 15 amino acids. Looked up from germline, CDR1 is MDHEN and CDR2 is SYDVKM. The V gene lost 2 bases and the J gene lost 3 bases, with 13 bases spanning the gap. CDR3 sequence (DNA): TGTGCCAGCAGTTTAGATGCAGGGGAAGACTATGGCTACACCTTC. Translated, it gives CASSLDAGEDYGYTF.

The rearrangement joins TRBV10-3 to TRBJ2-1, with D perhaps TRBD2 (6 bases). Deletions cut 4 bases from V and 4 bases from J, with 11 bases between. CDR1 ENHRY and CDR2 SYGVKD come from the germline V gene. The CDR3 spans 14 residues. CDR3 loop: CAISVASEYNEQFF. The CDR3 DNA is TGTGCCATCAGTGTGGCTAGCGAATACAATGAGCAGTTCTTC.

The V gene is TRBV4-2, the J gene TRBJ1-4, with 7 nucleotides matching TRBD1. This CDR3 has 19 amino acids. The junction had 16 bases not matched to a gene; V was cut back by 0 bases and J by 6 bases. Germline V gene data show CDR1 as LGHNA and CDR2 as YNFKEQ. Written as DNA, the CDR3 is TGTGCCAGCAGCCAAGAAGCGATGGGGAGGGGGCGTGTCGATGAAAAACTGTTTTTT. Its translation: CASSQEAMGRGRVDEKLFF.

This chain joins TRBV28 and TRBJ2-1; D uncertain. The CDR3 consists of 15 residues. Trimming left V 6 bases short and J 0 bases short, with 12 bases between. CDR1 and CDR2 from the germline V gene are MDHEN and SYDVKM. In nucleotides, the CDR3 is TGTGCCAGCAGCTTAGACATCAGCTCCTACAATGAGCAGTTCTTC. Encoded protein: CASSLDISSYNEQFF.

This chain uses TRBV5-6 with TRBJ2-1; TRBD2 matches at 14 bases. Losses at the gene ends were 6 bases for V and 9 bases for J; bases not matched to a gene: 8. The CDR3 is made up of 15 amino acids. The germline gives CDR1 SGHDT, CDR2 YYEEEE. CDR3 sequence reads: CASTSGTSGRIEQFF. The CDR3 DNA reads as TGTGCCAGCACCTCCGGGACTAGCGGGAGAATTGAGCAGTTCTTC.

In this sample, this clone turned up once. The sample contains more than one DNA sequence encoding this CDR3. The rearrangement links TRBV28 to TRBJ2-1, with 13 bases matching TRBD2. With V trimmed by 5 bases and J by 7 bases, 5 bases remained unmatched. Looked up from germline, CDR1 is MDHEN and CDR2 is SYDVKM. The CDR3 runs to 15 residues. DNA of the CDR3: TGTGCCAGCAGTCCGTGGACTAGCGGGGGAAATGAGCAGTTCTTC. It codes for CASSPWTSGGNEQFF.

The rearrangement links TRBV19 to TRBJ2-1; 7 bases are a match to TRBD2. The germline V gene encodes CDR1 LNHDA and CDR2 SQIVND (reference sequence). The CDR3 is 15 residues long. The V gene end was trimmed by 5 bases and the J gene end by 7 bases; junction bases not matched to a gene: 11. CDR3 nucleotide sequence: TGTGCCAGTAGTTCCCCTGGCGGGAGCCGAAATGAGCAGTTCTTC. Amino acids: CASSSPGGSRNEQFF.

The chain couples TRBV27 to TRBJ2-5; D is perhaps TRBD1 (6 bases). Germline V lookup: CDR1 MNHEY, CDR2 SMNVEV (reference sequence). V was pared by 7 bases and J by 5 bases, with 20 bases between. CDR3 length: 15 residues. CDR3: CASTNQGTSGETQYF. The CDR3 nucleotides read TGTGCCAGCACCAACCAGGGGACGTCCGGGGAGACCCAGTACTTC.

V gene TRBV5-1 combines with J gene TRBJ1-2; D remains ambiguous. The CDR3 is made up of 13 amino acids. V lost 1 base and J 1 base, leaving 5 bases between the germline ends. In germline, CDR1 is SGHRS, CDR2 YFSETQ. DNA for the CDR3: TGCGCCAGCAGCTTGTCGGGTAACTATGGCTACACCTTC. Translated, it gives CASSLSGNYGYTF.

Points on this clone: This may arise from a read error, as a much more abundant clone is one base away. The same CDR3 arises from other DNA sequences in this sample as well. The chain combines TRBV5-6 with TRBJ1-5, with D perhaps matching TRBD1 (6 bases). Trimming pared 3 bases from V and 5 bases from J, leaving 15 bases between. This CDR3 is built from 15 residues. Germline V gene data show CDR1 as SGHDT and CDR2 as YYEEEE. In nucleotides, the CDR3 is TGTGCCAGCAGCTCGACAGGAGAAGGGGATCAGCCCCAGCATTTT. Protein: CASSSTGEGDQPQHF.

Only a few counts were recorded for this clone. The V and J genes are TRBV6-5 and TRBJ2-7; D gene uncertain. V lost 4 bases and J lost 6, with 16 bases in between. CDR3 length: 14 amino acids. Germline V gene lookup returns CDR1 MNHEY and CDR2 SVGAGI. CDR3 sequence reads: CASSSKQPRIEQYF. In DNA, the CDR3 is TGTGCCAGCAGTTCAAAACAACCAAGGATCGAGCAGTACTTC.

Concerning this clone: The identical CDR3 is also encoded by other nucleotide sequences in the sample. The chain has TRBV4-2 and TRBJ2-5, with D perhaps given as TRBD1 or TRBD2 (5 bases each). Germline assignment: CDR1 LGHNA and CDR2 YNFKEQ. Between the trimmed V and J ends, which lost 0 bases and 1 base, there was a span of 9 bases. This CDR3 contains 15 residues. CDR3 sequence: CASSQDRGSQETQYF. Here the CDR3 DNA reads TGTGCCAGCAGCCAAGATCGGGGCAGCCAAGAGACCCAGTACTTC.

The V and J genes are TRBV5-1 and TRBJ2-3, with unresolved D. This CDR3 spans 14 amino acids. The germline CDR1 and CDR2 sequences are SGHRS and YFSETQ. V was trimmed by 0 bases and J by 4 bases, leaving 9 bases between them. The DNA of the CDR3 is TGCGCCAGCAGCTTGGACCCTAGGCCAGATACGCAGTATTTT. Translation gives CASSLDPRPDTQYF.

The chain uses TRBV15 and TRBJ1-2; D is perhaps TRBD1 (5 bases). The germline V and J ends were trimmed by 3 bases and 6 bases, with 8 bases remaining between them. The germline CDR1 and CDR2 sequences are LNHNV and YYDKDF (reference sequence). CDR3 length: 12 amino acids. The CDR3 loop is CATSSLGDGYTF. CDR3 nucleotide sequence: TGTGCCACCAGCAGTTTGGGGGATGGCTACACCTTC.

The rearrangement joins TRBV11-2 to TRBJ1-5; D gene uncertain. Germline loops: CDR1 SGHAT, CDR2 FQNNGV. Deletions cut 1 base from V and 3 bases from J, with 10 bases between. The CDR3 is 15 residues long. In DNA, the CDR3 is TGTGCCAGCAGCTTAGTTCATGGAGACAATCAGCCCCAGCATTTT. Translated, it gives CASSLVHGDNQPQHF. The variable domain in full, with the rest retrieved from reference TRBV11-2 and TRBJ1-5, is EAGVAQSPRYKIIEKRQSVAFWCNPISGHATLYWYQQILGQGPKLLIQFQNNGVVDDSQLPKDRFSAERLKGVDSTLKIQPAKLEDSAVYLCASSLVHGDNQPQHFGDGTRLSIL.

The rearrangement joins TRBV27 to TRBJ2-7; 7 nucleotides match TRBD2. Germline-derived CDR1 and CDR2 are MNHEY and SMNVEV (reference sequence). The CDR3 totals 15 residues. V gave up 5 bases and J gave up 0 bases; unmatched junction bases: 7. The CDR3 DNA reads as TGTGCCAGCAGTCCACTAGGCGGGAGCTCCTACGAGCAGTACTTC. Protein product: CASSPLGGSSYEQYF.

V usage is TRBV27 and J usage is TRBJ2-7; possible D gene TRBD1, 6 bases. The CDR3 loop spans 15 amino acids. V was clipped by 6 bases and J by 4 bases, with 19 bases between them. Per the germline V gene, CDR1 is MNHEY and CDR2 is SMNVEV (reference sequence). DNA of the CDR3: TGTGCCAGCAGCAAACTACAGGGAGAACCTTACGAGCAGTACTTC. Its protein product is CASSKLQGEPYEQYF.

About this clone itself: A far bigger clonotype differs at one base, so this is likely a read error. The chain links TRBV4-1 to TRBJ2-7; 10 bases fit TRBD2. V gave up 1 base and J gave up 3 bases; unmatched junction bases: 6. The V gene's germline CDR1 is MGHRA and CDR2 YSYEKL. The CDR3 loop spans 16 amino acids. The CDR3 coding sequence is TGCGCCAGCAGCCAAGTACTAGCGGGAAGGAACTACGAGCAGTACTTC. The encoded protein is CASSQVLAGRNYEQYF.

This clone has just one count. The chain recombines TRBV28 with TRBJ1-3; TRBD1 is a possible D gene (5 bases). Germline V gene lookup returns CDR1 MDHEN and CDR2 SYDVKM. The CDR3 covers 13 residues. Trimming stripped 6 bases from V and 0 bases from J, with 6 bases between. CDR3 nucleotides: TGTGCCAGCAGCGACAGCTCTGGAAACACCATATATTTT. Translation gives CASSDSSGNTIYF.

The chain couples TRBV7-3 to TRBJ2-7, with TRBD1 matching over 7 bases. With V trimmed by 4 bases and J by 2 bases, 8 bases remained unmatched. The V gene's germline CDR1 is SGHTA and CDR2 FQGTGA. The CDR3 contains 15 residues. The CDR3 sequence: CASSSGTERTYEQYF. CDR3 coding DNA: TGTGCCAGCAGCTCCGGGACAGAGAGAACCTACGAGCAGTACTTC.

The chain combines TRBV6-5 with TRBJ2-5; D gene unclear. CDR1 is MNHEY, CDR2 SVGAGI, per germline. The V end was cut by 4 bases, the J end by 7 bases, with 10 bases between. The CDR3 is 12 residues long. In DNA form, the CDR3 reads TGTGCCAGCAGTTTCCCCTTGGGGACCCAGTACTTC. It codes for CASSFPLGTQYF.

This chain joins TRBV6-1 and TRBJ2-7; D gene unclear. The CDR3 has 15 amino acids. Germline V lookup: CDR1 MNHNS, CDR2 SASEGT. V lost 10 bases and J lost 1, with 20 bases in between. The CDR3 region is CATRTPGIPSYEQYF. CDR3 nucleotides: TGTGCCACCAGAACACCTGGGATCCCGTCCTACGAGCAGTACTTC.